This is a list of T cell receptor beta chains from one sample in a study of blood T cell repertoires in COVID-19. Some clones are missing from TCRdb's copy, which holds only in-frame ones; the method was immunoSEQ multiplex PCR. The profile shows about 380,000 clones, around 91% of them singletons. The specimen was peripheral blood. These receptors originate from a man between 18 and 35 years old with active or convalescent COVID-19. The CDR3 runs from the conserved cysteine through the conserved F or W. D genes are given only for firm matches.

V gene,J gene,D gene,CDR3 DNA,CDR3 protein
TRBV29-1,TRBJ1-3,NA,TGCAGCGCTGCCGGCGGAATCTCTGGAAACACCATATATTTT,CSAAGGISGNTIYF
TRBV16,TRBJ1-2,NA,TGTGCCAGCAGCCCACAGGCACAGGACTATGGCTACACCTTC,CASSPQAQDYGYTF
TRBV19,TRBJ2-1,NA,TGTGCCAGTAGGCGGGGCCCCAACTACAATGAGCAGTTCTTC,CASRRGPNYNEQFF
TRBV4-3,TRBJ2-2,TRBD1,TGCGCCAGCAGCCAAGAGAAGGGGACAGGGTTCACCGGGGAGCTGTTTTTT,CASSQEKGTGFTGELFF
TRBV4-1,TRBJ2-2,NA,TGCGCCAGCAGCCAAGCAGGCGCCGGGGAGCTGTTTTTT,CASSQAGAGELFF
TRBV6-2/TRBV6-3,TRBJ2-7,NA,TGTGCCAGCAGTTACTTATTGGAGCAGTACTTC,CASSYLLEQYF
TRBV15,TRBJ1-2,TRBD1,TGTGCCACCACTGGCTCGGACAGGGACTATGGCTACACCTTC,CATTGSDRDYGYTF
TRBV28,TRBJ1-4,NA,TGTGCCAGCAGTCCCCCCCGCAGGGAAAAACTGTTTTTT,CASSPPRREKLFF
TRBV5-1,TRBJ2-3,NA,TGCGCCAGCAGCTTGGTTGTTATCGATACGCAGTATTTT,CASSLVVIDTQYF
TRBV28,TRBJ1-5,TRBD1,TGTGCCAGCAGGGCCCGGACAGGGGTGACTCAGCCCCAGCATTTT,CASRARTGVTQPQHF
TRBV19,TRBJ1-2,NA,TGTGCCAGTAGCCTCATAGAGACAGGCTATGGCTACACCTTC,CASSLIETGYGYTF
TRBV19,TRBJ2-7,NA,TGTGCCAGTAGTATTGGGGCGGAGAGCTCCTACGAGCAGTACTTC,CASSIGAESSYEQYF
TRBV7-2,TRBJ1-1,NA,TGTGCCAGCAGCTTTTGGACTACAGGAACTGAAGCTTTCTTT,CASSFWTTGTEAFF
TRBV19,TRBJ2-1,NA,TGTGCCAGTAGTATATTGGGGGAGGCTGAGCAGTTCTTC,CASSILGEAEQFF
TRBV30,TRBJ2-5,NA,TGTGCCTGGGGAGCAGGAGAGACCCAGTACTTC,CAWGAGETQYF
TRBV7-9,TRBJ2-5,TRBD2,TGTGCCAGCAGTTTGGGAGGGACGACCCAGTACTTC,CASSLGGTTQYF
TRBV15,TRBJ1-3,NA,TGTGCCACCAGCAGAGCCAGAAGCTCTGGAAACACCATATATTTT,CATSRARSSGNTIYF
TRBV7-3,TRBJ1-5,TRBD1,TGTGCCAGCAGCTTAGAAGGACAGGGTCATCAGCCCCAGCATTTT,CASSLEGQGHQPQHF
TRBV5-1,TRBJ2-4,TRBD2,TGCGCCAGCAGTCGCCAAGCGGGGGGAGCCAAAAACATTCAGTACTTC,CASSRQAGGAKNIQYF
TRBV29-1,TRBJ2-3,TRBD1,TGCAGCGTTGAAGATCCCGGACAGGGAGTTAGCACAGATACGCAGTATTTT,CSVEDPGQGVSTDTQYF
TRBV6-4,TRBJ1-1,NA,TGTGCCAGCAGTGACTCCCGGGCCGCCGGGATTTTCTTT,CASSDSRAAGIFF
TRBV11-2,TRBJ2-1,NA,TGTGCCAGCAGCTTAGCTAGGCATGAGCAGTTCTTC,CASSLARHEQFF
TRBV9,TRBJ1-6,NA,TGTGCCAGCAGCTCTCCTACGGGATTTTCTAATTCACCCCTCCACTTT,CASSSPTGFSNSPLHF
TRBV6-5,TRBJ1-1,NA,TGTGCCACCCGGGGGGGGCAGAACACTGAAGCTTTCTTT,CATRGGQNTEAFF
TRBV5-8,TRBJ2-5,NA,TGTGCCAGCAGCTTGGCCCCCAGCGCCCAGCCCCGGGAGACCCAGTACTTC,CASSLAPSAQPRETQYF
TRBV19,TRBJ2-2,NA,TGTGCCAGTAGTATAGATCCGGGGACGAACACCGGGGAGCTGTTTTTT,CASSIDPGTNTGELFF